A selection of T cell receptor beta chains follows, all from one sample in a study of shared clonotypes between healthy human individuals. Sequencing used immunoSEQ multiplex PCR; TCRdb keeps in-frame clones, though not all of them. The table shows some 2,400,000 clones, with around 95% occurring only once. The specimen was naive CD4+ T cells sorted from blood. The origin of the receptors is a man younger than 30 in good health. The CDR3 runs from the conserved cysteine through the conserved F or W. D genes are given only for firm matches. Size tells how often a clone was seen (once, few, many) or the class of an expanded clone, and some rows leave it out.

d_call j_call clone_size v_call cdr3_nt cdr3_aa
. TRBJ2-1 . TRBV5-1 TGCGCCAGCAGCCAGGAAGGGGCATCCTACAATGAGCAGTTCTTC CASSQEGASYNEQFF
. TRBJ2-7 once TRBV6-5 TGTGCCAGCAGTTACTCGGGCCAGGCTACCTACGAGCAGTACTTC CASSYSGQATYEQYF
. TRBJ1-6 once TRBV2 TGTGCCAGCAGTCCCAACGGACTTAGGGAATCACCCCTCCACTTT CASSPNGLRESPLHF
TRBD2 TRBJ2-1 . TRBV7-2 TGTGCCAGCAGCCCGGGACTAGCGGGAACTGAGCAGTTCTTC CASSPGLAGTEQFF
. TRBJ1-1 . TRBV11-2 TGTGCCAGCAGGACAGCGAACACTGAAGCTTTCTTT CASRTANTEAFF
. TRBJ2-7 . TRBV30 TGTGCCTGTACGACAGCTTATCCCTCCTACGAGCAGTACTTC CACTTAYPSYEQYF
. TRBJ1-1 . TRBV30 TGTGCCTGGAGAGGGGGACGGGCGTCTGAAGCTTTCTTT CAWRGGRASEAFF
. TRBJ2-7 . TRBV25-1 TGTGCCAGCAGTGAAGTCTACGAGCAGTACTTC CASSEVYEQYF
. TRBJ1-1 . TRBV6-5 TGTGCCAGCAGCCGACAGGTTAACACTGAAGCTTTCTTT CASSRQVNTEAFF
. TRBJ1-6 . TRBV7-6 TGTGCCAGCAGCTTAGAGGGCGGGTCACCCCTCCACTTT CASSLEGGSPLHF
. TRBJ1-2 . TRBV15 TGTGCCACCAGCAGAGGGGGGGCATATGGCTACACCTTC CATSRGGAYGYTF
TRBD2 TRBJ2-1 . TRBV6-5 TGTGCCAGCAGTTACGCCCGGACTAGCGAGGGGAATGAGCAGTTCTTC CASSYARTSEGNEQFF
. TRBJ2-7 . TRBV5-4 TGTGCCAGCAGCCAATCGTCGGGCACCTACGAGCAGTACTTC CASSQSSGTYEQYF
. TRBJ1-4 . TRBV7-9 TGTGCCAGCAGCCCTCCCTCCGGGGGATCGAATGAAAAACTGTTTTTT CASSPPSGGSNEKLFF
TRBD1 TRBJ1-4 . TRBV7-9 TGTGCCAGCAGCTCCACGACAGGGGGCGAAAAACTGTTTTTT CASSSTTGGEKLFF
. TRBJ1-6 . TRBV18 TGTGCCAGCTCACGCGGGGAGCATTCACCCCTCCACTTT CASSRGEHSPLHF
TRBD1 TRBJ1-1 . TRBV5-1 TGCGCCAGCAGCCCAACTCGGACAGGGAACACTGAAGCTTTCTTT CASSPTRTGNTEAFF
. TRBJ2-7 . TRBV2 TGTGCCAGCAGGGACTGGATTGAGTCCTACGAGCAGTACTTC CASRDWIESYEQYF
TRBD1 TRBJ2-5 . TRBV4-1 TGCGCCAGCAGCCTCTTAGACTGGGCCAGGGGGCGGGAGACCCAGTACTTC CASSLLDWARGRETQYF
TRBD1 TRBJ1-2 . TRBV18 TGTGCCAGCTCACCACTAGCAGGGGGATATGGCTACACCTTC CASSPLAGGYGYTF
. TRBJ2-1 . TRBV5-6 TGTGCCAGCAGCATGGCAGTAGAGCAGTTCTTC CASSMAVEQFF
. TRBJ2-7 . TRBV7-9 TGTGCCAGCAGCTGGGGGGTGGGCTACGAGCAGTACTTC CASSWGVGYEQYF
TRBD2 TRBJ2-7 . TRBV10-1 TGCGCCAGCAGTGATCCAACTAGCGGGAGGTCCAACGAGCAGTACTTC CASSDPTSGRSNEQYF
. TRBJ2-6 . TRBV29-1 TGCAGCGTTGGAAACAGAACCTCTGGGGCCAACGTCCTGACTTTC CSVGNRTSGANVLTF
TRBD1 TRBJ2-3 . TRBV5-1 TGCGCCAGCAGCTTTACAGGGGTTAGCACAGATACGCAGTATTTT CASSFTGVSTDTQYF
. TRBJ1-2 . TRBV6-1 TGTGCCAGCAGTGAAAGGTGGCAGCCTTCTAACTATGGCTACACCTTC CASSERWQPSNYGYTF
TRBD1 TRBJ1-1 . TRBV11-2 TGTGCCAGCAGCTTCACCGACAGGGGCACTGAAGCTTTCTTT CASSFTDRGTEAFF
. TRBJ1-1 . TRBV5-4 TGTGCCAGCAGCTTGATTGTTGGGAACACTGAAGCTTTCTTT CASSLIVGNTEAFF
TRBD1 TRBJ2-2 . TRBV6-6 TGTGCCAGCAGTCCAGGGGGCGCGGAAACCGGGGAGCTGTTTTTT CASSPGGAETGELFF
. TRBJ2-7 . TRBV7-2 TGTGCCAGCAGCCTCCGGGTAGGCTACGAGCAGTACTTC CASSLRVGYEQYF
. TRBJ1-1 . TRBV4-3 TGCGCCAGCAGCCAGGGGACGGGACGACCGTACACTGAAGCTTTCTTT CASSQGTGRPYTEAFF
. TRBJ2-7 . TRBV7-2 TGTGCCAGCAGCGGGAGCGGAGTGACCTACGAGCAGTACTTC CASSGSGVTYEQYF